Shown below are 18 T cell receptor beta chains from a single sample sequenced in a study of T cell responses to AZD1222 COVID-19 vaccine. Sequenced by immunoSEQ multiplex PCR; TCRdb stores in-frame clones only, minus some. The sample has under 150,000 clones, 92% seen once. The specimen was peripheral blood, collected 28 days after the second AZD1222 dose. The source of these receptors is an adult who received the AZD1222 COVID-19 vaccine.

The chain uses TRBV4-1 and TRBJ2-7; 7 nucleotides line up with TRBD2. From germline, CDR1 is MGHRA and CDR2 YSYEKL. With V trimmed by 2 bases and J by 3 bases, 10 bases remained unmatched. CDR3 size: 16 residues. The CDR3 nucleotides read TGCGCCAGCAGCCAACGTCCTATCGGGAGGCGCTACGAGCAGTACTTC. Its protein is CASSQRPIGRRYEQYF.

The CDR3 spells CASSFAGANREGPEAFF. The CDR3 bases are TGTGCCAGCAGCTTTGCGGGTGCTAACAGGGAAGGTCCTGAAGCTTTCTTT. This chain links TRBV5-4 with TRBJ1-1, with D perhaps matching TRBD1 (6 bases). Germline values: CDR1 SGHNT, CDR2 YYREEE (reference sequence). V lost 2 bases, J lost 6 bases, and 23 bases lay in between. This CDR3 has 17 amino acids. The whole variable domain, filled in from reference TRBV5-4 and TRBJ1-1, reads ETGVTQSPTHLIKTRGQQVTLRCSSQSGHNTVSWYQQALGQGPQFIFQYYREEENGRGNFPPRFSGLQFPNYSSELNVNALELDDSALYLCASSFAGANREGPEAFFGQGTRLTVV.

Here the CDR3 DNA reads TGTGCCAGTAGTATGGGGGATTTGTACACCGGGGAGCTGTTTTTT. Translated: CASSMGDLYTGELFF. The chain links TRBV19 to TRBJ2-2; either TRBD1 or TRBD2 may fit D (5 bases each). V was cut by 3 bases and J by 3 bases, with 11 bases left in between. Germline V CDR1 and CDR2: LNHDA, SQIVND (reference sequence). CDR3 length: 15 amino acids. Full variable domain (outside the CDR3, taken from reference TRBV19 and TRBJ2-2): DGGITQSPKYLFRKEGQNVTLSCEQNLNHDAMYWYRQDPGQGLRLIYYSQIVNDFQKGDIAEGYSVSREKKESFPLTVTSAQKNPTAFYLCASSMGDLYTGELFFGEGSRLTVL.

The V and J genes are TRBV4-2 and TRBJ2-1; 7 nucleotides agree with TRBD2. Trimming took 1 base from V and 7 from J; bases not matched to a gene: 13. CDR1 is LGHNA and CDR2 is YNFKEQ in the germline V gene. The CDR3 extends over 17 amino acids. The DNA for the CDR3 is TGTGCCAGCAGCCAAGCAGAGGTGTTCGGCGGGAGAAATGAGCAGTTCTTC. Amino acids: CASSQAEVFGGRNEQFF.

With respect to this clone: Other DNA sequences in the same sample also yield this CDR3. In nucleotides, the CDR3 is TGCGCCAGCAGCCCGGACTCCTACGAGCAGTACTTC. Translating gives CASSPDSYEQYF. The V gene is TRBV5-1, the J gene TRBJ2-7; D gene ambiguous. V lost 4 bases, J lost 0 bases, and 5 bases lay in between. Per the germline V gene, CDR1 is SGHRS and CDR2 is YFSETQ. This CDR3 is built from 12 residues.

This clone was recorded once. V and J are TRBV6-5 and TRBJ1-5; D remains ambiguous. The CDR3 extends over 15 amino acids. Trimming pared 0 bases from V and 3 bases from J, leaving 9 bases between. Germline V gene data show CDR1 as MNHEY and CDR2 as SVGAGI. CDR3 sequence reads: CASSYSRVSNQPQHF. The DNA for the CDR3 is TGTGCCAGCAGTTACTCGCGGGTTTCCAATCAGCCCCAGCATTTT.

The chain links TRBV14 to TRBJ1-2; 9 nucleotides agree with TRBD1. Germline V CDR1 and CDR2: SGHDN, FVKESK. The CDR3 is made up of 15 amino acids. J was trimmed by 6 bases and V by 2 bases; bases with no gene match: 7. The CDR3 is CASSQLDRGSDGYTF. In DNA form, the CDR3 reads TGTGCCAGCAGCCAACTGGACAGGGGATCCGATGGCTACACCTTC. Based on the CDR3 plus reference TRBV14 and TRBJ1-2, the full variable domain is EAGVTQFPSHSVIEKGQTVTLRCDPISGHDNLYWYRRVMGKEIKFLLHFVKESKQDESGMPNNRFLAERTGGTYSTLKVQPAELEDSGVYFCASSQLDRGSDGYTFGSGTRLTVV.

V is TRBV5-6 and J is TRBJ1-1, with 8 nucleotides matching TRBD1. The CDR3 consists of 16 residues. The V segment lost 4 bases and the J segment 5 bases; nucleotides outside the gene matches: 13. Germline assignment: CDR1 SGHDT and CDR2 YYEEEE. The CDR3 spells CASSPGQGVGGTEAFF. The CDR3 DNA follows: TGTGCCAGCAGCCCCGGACAGGGTGTAGGGGGGACTGAAGCTTTCTTT.

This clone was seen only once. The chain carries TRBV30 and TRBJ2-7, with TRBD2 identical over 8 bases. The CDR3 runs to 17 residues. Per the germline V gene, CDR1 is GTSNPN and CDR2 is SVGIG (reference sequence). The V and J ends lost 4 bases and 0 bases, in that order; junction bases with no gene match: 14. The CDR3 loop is CAWKGLVEREFSYEQYF. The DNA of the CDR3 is TGTGCCTGGAAGGGACTAGTAGAGCGGGAGTTCTCCTACGAGCAGTACTTC.

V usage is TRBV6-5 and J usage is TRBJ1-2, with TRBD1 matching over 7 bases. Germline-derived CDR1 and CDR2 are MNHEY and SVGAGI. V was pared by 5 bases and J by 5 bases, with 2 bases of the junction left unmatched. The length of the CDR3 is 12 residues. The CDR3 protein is CASSTGQYGYTF. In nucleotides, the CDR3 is TGTGCCAGCAGTACGGGACAGTATGGCTACACCTTC.

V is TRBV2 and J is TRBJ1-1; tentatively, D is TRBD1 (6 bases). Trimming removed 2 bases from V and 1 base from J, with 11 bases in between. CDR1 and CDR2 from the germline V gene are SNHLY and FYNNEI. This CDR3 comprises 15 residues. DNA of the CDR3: TGTGCCAGCAGTGAATTGGACAGCTCGAACACTGAAGCTTTCTTT. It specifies CASSELDSSNTEAFF.

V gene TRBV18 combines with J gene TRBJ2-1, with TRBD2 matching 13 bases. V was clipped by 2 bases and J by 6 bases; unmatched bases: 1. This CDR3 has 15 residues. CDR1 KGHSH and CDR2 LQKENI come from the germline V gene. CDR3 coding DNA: TGTGCCAGCTCACCAACTAGCGGGAGGGTCAATGAGCAGTTCTTC. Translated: CASSPTSGRVNEQFF.

CDR3 region: CASSRTGQPQHF. The CDR3 nucleotides read TGTGCCAGCAGCCGTACGGGGCAGCCCCAGCATTTT. This rearrangement joins TRBV2 to TRBJ1-5; unclear D gene. Germline V gene sequence: CDR1 SNHLY, CDR2 FYNNEI. V lost 6 bases and J lost 7, with 10 bases in between. The CDR3 is made up of 12 amino acids.

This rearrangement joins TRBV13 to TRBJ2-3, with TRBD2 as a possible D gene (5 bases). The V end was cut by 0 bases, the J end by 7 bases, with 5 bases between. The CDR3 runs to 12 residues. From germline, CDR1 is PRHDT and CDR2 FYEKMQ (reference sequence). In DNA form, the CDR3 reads TGTGCCAGCAGCTTAGGCGGGAATACGCAGTATTTT. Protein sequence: CASSLGGNTQYF.

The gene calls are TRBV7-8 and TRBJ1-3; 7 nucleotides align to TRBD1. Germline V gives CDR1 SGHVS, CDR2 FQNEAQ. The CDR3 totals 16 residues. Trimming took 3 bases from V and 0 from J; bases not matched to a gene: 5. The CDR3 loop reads CASSLRGPDSGNTIYF. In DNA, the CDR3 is TGTGCCAGCAGCTTGAGGGGGCCGGACTCTGGAAACACCATATATTTT.

CDR3 in DNA: TGTGCCAGCAGTTTAAACGAGCAGTACTTC. Amino acids: CASSLNEQYF. The chain combines TRBV27 with TRBJ2-7; no clear D gene. The CDR3 runs 10 residues. Germline-derived CDR1 and CDR2 are MNHEY and SMNVEV (reference sequence). Trimming pared 2 bases from V and 5 bases from J, leaving 1 base between.

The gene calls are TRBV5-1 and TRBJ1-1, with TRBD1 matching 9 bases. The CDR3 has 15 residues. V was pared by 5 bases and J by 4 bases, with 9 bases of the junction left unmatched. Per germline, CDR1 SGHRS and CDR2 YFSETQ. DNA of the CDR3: TGCGCCAGCAGTTATAGGGACAGGGCAGCCACTGAAGCTTTCTTT. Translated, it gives CASSYRDRAATEAFF.

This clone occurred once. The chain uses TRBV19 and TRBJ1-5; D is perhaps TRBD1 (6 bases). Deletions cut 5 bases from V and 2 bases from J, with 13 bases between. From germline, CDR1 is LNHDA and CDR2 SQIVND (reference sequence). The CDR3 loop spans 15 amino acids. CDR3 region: CASSFREGGNQPQHF. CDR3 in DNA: TGTGCCAGTAGTTTCAGGGAGGGGGGCAATCAGCCCCAGCATTTT.